This entry lists 16 T cell receptor beta chains sequenced from one sample in a study of CD8 T cells in ankylosing spondylitis. TCRdb re-analysed the 5' RACE reads in MiXCR, keeping a single row per CDR3 protein. The data show about 360,000 distinct CDR3 sequences, roughly 20% seen once. The specimen sequenced was blood, either unsorted or a sorted T cell fraction (not recorded which). All receptors derive from a male donor with ankylosing spondylitis or in good health (not recorded which).

This chain connects TRBV12-3 or TRBV12-4 to TRBJ2-1, with TRBD1 identical over 9 bases. The CDR3 length is 16 residues. J was trimmed by 4 bases and V by 0 bases; bases with no gene match: 4. CDR3 bases: TGTGCCAGCAGTTTAGCGTGGGGACAGGGTTACAATGAGCAGTTCTTC. Translated: CASSLAWGQGYNEQFF.

The chain couples TRBV10-3 to TRBJ2-7; D is undetermined. The CDR3 contains 16 residues. V was pared by 0 bases and J by 3 bases, with 15 bases between. Germline CDR1 reads ENHRY; CDR2 reads SYGVKD. The CDR3 DNA reads as TGTGCCATCAGTGAGTCGACGGGTGAGGACCACTACGAGCAGTACTTC. This gives the protein CAISESTGEDHYEQYF.

Many counts were recorded for this clonotype. The genes are TRBV5-1 and TRBJ2-1; 16 positions agree with TRBD2. Per germline, CDR1 SGHRS and CDR2 YFSETQ. The CDR3 is 16 residues long. J was trimmed by 5 bases and V by 3 bases; bases with no gene match: 2. Here the CDR3 DNA reads TGCGCCAGCAGCTCGGGACTAGCGGGGGGGAACAATGAGCAGTTCTTC. Amino acid sequence: CASSSGLAGGNNEQFF.

This clonotype was observed a handful of times. This sequence joins TRBV7-6 and TRBJ2-7; D is ambiguous. V lost 5 bases, J lost 3 bases, and 11 bases lay in between. Germline V gives CDR1 SGHVS, CDR2 FNYEAQ. The CDR3 has 13 amino acids. For the CDR3, the DNA is TGTGCCAGCAGCCCCCCTGAGGTCTACGAGCAGTACTTC. It yields the protein CASSPPEVYEQYF.

This chain links TRBV7-6 with TRBJ2-1; 9 positions match TRBD2. The CDR3 length is 17 residues. The junction had 10 bases not matched to a gene; V was cut back by 5 bases and J by 2 bases. From germline, CDR1 is SGHVS and CDR2 FNYEAQ. The CDR3 here is CASSVDPGLAAYNEQFF. The CDR3 coding sequence is TGTGCCAGCAGCGTCGATCCGGGACTAGCTGCCTACAATGAGCAGTTCTTC.

This clonotype was counted many times. The chain links TRBV29-1 to TRBJ2-7; 7 bases line up with TRBD1. The junction had 5 bases not matched to a gene; V was cut back by 7 bases and J by 2 bases. CDR1 SQVTM and CDR2 ANQGSEA come from the germline V gene. The CDR3 spans 12 residues. The CDR3 DNA reads TGCAGCGCCAGACAGGGTGCCTACGAGCAGTACTTC. It codes for CSARQGAYEQYF.

This clonotype was detected a few times. This sequence joins TRBV12-3 or TRBV12-4 and TRBJ1-2, with 8 bases identical to TRBD1. The CDR3 extends over 15 amino acids. Losses at the gene ends were 9 bases for V and 6 bases for J; bases not matched to a gene: 15. For the CDR3, the DNA is TGTGCCAGTCCAAATCCGGCACAGGGGGTGAATGGCTACACCTTC. Its protein product is CASPNPAQGVNGYTF.

J is TRBJ2-3 and V is TRBV7-9, with TRBD2 matching 7 bases. Germline V gene data show CDR1 as SEHNR and CDR2 as FQNEAQ (reference sequence). The length of the CDR3 is 16 residues. V shed 2 bases and J 3 bases; nucleotides not matched to a gene: 8. The CDR3 sequence: CASSLFRGVETDTQYF. The CDR3 region has the DNA TGTGCCAGCAGCTTATTCCGGGGGGTGGAAACAGATACGCAGTATTTT.

The chain employs TRBV27 and TRBJ2-7, with D hard to call. The CDR3 spans 13 residues. Germline V lookup: CDR1 MNHEY, CDR2 SMNVEV (reference sequence). Trimming stripped 6 bases from V and 7 bases from J, with 16 bases between. Written as DNA, the CDR3 is TGTGCCAGCAGCCCCCTGGTCAGTGGGGAGCAGTACTTC. This sequence encodes CASSPLVSGEQYF.

This sequence joins TRBV7-2 and TRBJ2-2; D call uncertain. V was cut by 1 base and J by 3 bases, with 6 bases left in between. The CDR3 totals 14 residues. CDR1 and CDR2 from the germline V gene are SGHTA and FQGNSA. CDR3 nucleotides: TGTGCCAGCAGCTTAGATAGTTACACCGGGGAGCTGTTTTTT. Translating gives CASSLDSYTGELFF.

The CDR3 DNA follows: TGCAGTGCTAGCCCCAGGTTGAAGAGCTCCTACAATGAGCAGTTCTTC. Protein: CSASPRLKSSYNEQFF. This chain uses TRBV20-1 with TRBJ2-1; D gene ambiguous. The ends were cut back, 3 bases at V and 0 bases at J, with 15 bases in the middle. Germline loops: CDR1 DFQATT, CDR2 SNEGSKA (reference sequence). This CDR3 is 16 amino acids long.

This clonotype was seen more than once but under ten times. This chain links TRBV24-1 with TRBJ2-1, with D uncertain. CDR1 is KGHDR and CDR2 is SFDVKD in the germline V gene. CDR3 length: 14 residues. The V gene lost 3 bases and the J gene lost 7 bases, with 12 bases spanning the gap. CDR3 loop: CATSDQDLSNEQFF. DNA for the CDR3: TGTGCCACCAGTGATCAGGACCTCTCGAATGAGCAGTTCTTC.

This clonotype was seen only a few times. The chain joins TRBV9 to TRBJ1-5; a weak D match, TRBD1 (5 bases). Trimming removed 3 bases at V and 0 bases at J, with 7 bases between. The CDR3 length is 14 residues. CDR1 is SGDLS, CDR2 YYNGEE, per germline. CDR3: CASSADNSNQPQHF. The CDR3 DNA is TGTGCCAGCAGCGCGGACAATAGCAATCAGCCCCAGCATTTT.

The V call is TRBV19, the J call TRBJ2-5, with D unresolved. The CDR3 totals 14 residues. Trimming cost V 3 bases and J 1 base, with 9 bases left between them. Germline V CDR1 and CDR2: LNHDA, SQIVND (reference sequence). CDR3 sequence reads: CASSMFGTQETQYF. The CDR3 DNA reads as TGTGCCAGTAGTATGTTCGGAACCCAAGAGACCCAGTACTTC.

This clonotype was recorded only once. The chain recombines TRBV4-1 with TRBJ2-5, with TRBD1 identical over 9 bases. The CDR3 has 14 residues. V shed 1 base and J 4 bases; nucleotides not matched to a gene: 1. Germline CDR1 is MGHRA and CDR2 is YSYEKL. CDR3 nucleotide sequence: TGCGCCAGCAGCCAAGTGACAGGGGGAGAGACCCAGTACTTC. Translating gives CASSQVTGGETQYF.

This clonotype has more than one count but fewer than ten. The genes are TRBV20-1 and TRBJ2-3, with 9 bases lining up with TRBD2. The CDR3 loop spans 16 amino acids. The trim removed 0 bases at V and 0 bases at J, leaving 4 bases unmatched. CDR1 and CDR2 from the germline V gene are DFQATT and SNEGSKA (reference sequence). CDR3 sequence reads: CSARDWTSVSTDTQYF. The CDR3 DNA sequence: TGCAGTGCTAGAGATTGGACTAGCGTTAGCACAGATACGCAGTATTTT.